This TCR beta chain was obtained from a study of neoadjuvant anti-PD-1 for oral cavity cancer. Time point meaning: after neoadjuvant nivolumab, at surgical resection. These newly diagnosed stage II-IVA oral cavity squamous cell carcinoma patients had no prior systemic or radiation treatment. As concerns this clone: Antigen unknown.

Most tumor samples had approximately 4.6 ug input DNA in two replicates. Produced via immunoSEQ multiplex PCR; TCRdb's table is partial and in-frame only. The top ten clones hold 16% of a sample with tens of thousands of clones, around a quarter of them seen once. The CDR3 is 15 amino acids. Germline V lookup: CDR1 SGDLS, CDR2 YYNGEE. Losses at the gene ends were 0 bases for V and 8 bases for J; bases not matched to a gene: 6. Study-level points and caveats: Expansion of preexisting intratumoral clones was suggested to aid response.

The chain couples TRBV9 to TRBJ1-3; TRBD1 agrees at 9 bases. This receptor was obtained from a person aged 35-80 years with oral cavity squamous cell carcinoma. Sequencing used tumor tissue, obtained after nivolumab (anti-PD-1) treatment. DNA for the CDR3: TGTGCCAGCAGCGTAGTGGCGGACAGGGGACACACCATATATTTT. Encoded protein: CASSVVADRGHTIYF.